The T cell receptor (beta chain) described here comes from a study of CD8+CD57+ T cells in acquired aplastic anemia (dated by TCRdb to the late 2010s). Concerning the study at large: DNA extracted from sorted CD4+ and CD8+ cells had a mean of approximately 3.3 ug, with a range of roughly 0.18 to 27.4 ug. Healthy donor samples averaged roughly 9.9 million reads for CD4+ and approximately 11 million for CD8+ cells.

In this study, sorted CD4+ and CD8+ T cells from the blood of healthy subjects and of severe aplastic anemia patients had their TCR repertoires deep-sequenced. Ficoll-Paque density gradient centrifugation was used to isolate peripheral blood mononuclear cells. Before DNA was extracted, CD4+ and CD8+ T cells were sorted using either FACS or magnetic beads. To note about this clonotype: Which antigen it targets is not known. Qualities for individual bases were not recorded, and no much larger clone is one base off.

From the cysteine through the phenylalanine, the CDR3 covers 16 amino acids. Just the 48-base CDR3 DNA is kept, in frame starting at base 1. V is cut back by 5 bases and J by 0 bases, with 6 bases in the junction unmatched. The germline V gene (reference sequence) sets CDR1 to LNHNV and CDR2 to YYDKDF. Broad study findings and their caveats: Although around 30 CD8+ CDR3 sequences were shared by patients and controls, these sequences appeared highly expressed in patients and within the immunodominant clones of patients. CD8+ Simpson's diversity did not differ significantly between patients and healthy controls (P=0.060).

Genomic DNA served as template for TCR beta VDJ combination and CDR3 sequence profiling. An Illumina HiSeq 2000 was used for TCR repertoire sequencing. The authors' analysis ran thus. TRBV/TRBJ rearrangement plots, CDR3 size and DJ length profiles, and Simpson's diversity index were used to assess repertoires. Whichever DNA sequence was most abundant in the deep sequencing data was defined as the immunodominant clone. CDR3 amino acid sequences were checked for sharing across subjects and were also compared against the VDJdb database and published repertoires. In TCRdb, the public reads were trimmed at Q25 with fastp and aligned with MiXCR, with productive beta chains retained. Each entry merges the rows of one CDR3 protein and shows their most common DNA and genes. TCRdb assigned the V and J calls; the authors' analysis was not used. Recorded for this sample are about 420,000 distinct CDR3 sequences; 65% to 80% of them occurred a single time. The ten largest make up 4% of the sample.

The chain is assembled from TRBV15 and TRBJ2-3, and 9 junctional nucleotides match TRBD1. This clonotype was obtained from a human donor in good health, serving as a control. The sequenced sample consisted of sorted CD4+, CD8+, or CD8+CD57+ T cells (not recorded which) from PBMCs. CDR3 sequence: CATSLGTGRSTDTQYF. The DNA sequence reads TGTGCCACCAGCTTGGGGACAGGGCGTAGCACAGATACGCAGTATTTT.